This T cell receptor (beta chain) comes out of a study of T cell responses to AZD1222 COVID-19 vaccine. Germline V gene sequence: CDR1 SNHLY, CDR2 FYNNEI. Trimming cost V 7 bases and J 1 base, with 14 bases left between them. The CDR3 totals 16 residues. Measured with immunoSEQ multiplex PCR; TCRdb has only the in-frame clones, and not every one. This table lists around 150,000 clones. The genes are TRBV2 and TRBJ2-6, with D uncertain. Sequenced sample: peripheral blood. This TCR came from an adult in good health. The CDR3 region is CASMMGQASGANVLTF. CDR3 sequence (DNA): TGTGCCAGCATGATGGGTCAGGCTTCTGGGGCCAACGTCCTGACTTTC.